The 20 T cell receptor beta chains below were found in one sample sequenced in a study of CD8 T cells in Susac syndrome. RNA amounts of roughly 0.5 to 1 ug underwent reverse transcription with random hexamers. TCRdb reanalysed the immunoSEQ multiplex PCR reads using MiXCR and keeps one entry per CDR3 protein. The sample has 150,000 to 180,000 distinct CDR3 sequences, 95% to 96% seen once. The source material was CD8+ T cells from PBMCs. These receptors were collected from a human donor with multiple sclerosis.

V gene TRBV9 combines with J gene TRBJ1-2; D unclear. The V gene's germline CDR1 is SGDLS and CDR2 YYNGEE. The CDR3 has 14 residues. V lost 6 bases and J 3 bases, leaving 15 bases between the germline ends. The DNA of the CDR3 is TGTGCCAGCACCCCGATGGGAGCAGACTATGGCTACACCTTC. Its translation: CASTPMGADYGYTF.

J is TRBJ2-7 and V is TRBV5-4, with D possibly called TRBD1 or TRBD2 (6 bases each). This CDR3 comprises 15 residues. Trimming removed 4 bases from V and 4 bases from J, with 18 bases in between. Germline V gives CDR1 SGHNT, CDR2 YYREEE (reference sequence). CDR3 nucleotide sequence: TGTGCCAGCAGCGGGGCGGGACATGGGCGATACGAGCAGTACTTC. Encoded protein: CASSGAGHGRYEQYF.

The rearrangement uses TRBV5-1 and TRBJ2-7; perhaps TRBD1 as D (5 bases). The length of the CDR3 is 14 residues. Deletions cut 8 bases from V and 3 bases from J, with 18 bases between. CDR1 and CDR2 from the germline V gene are SGHRS and YFSETQ. The CDR3 here is CARFGQPWLYEQYV. In DNA form, the CDR3 reads TGCGCCAGGTTCGGACAACCGTGGCTCTACGAGCAGTACGTC.

The V and J genes are TRBV29-1 and TRBJ1-1, with D unclear. Germline lookup yields CDR1 SQVTM and CDR2 ANQGSEA. The CDR3 has 12 residues. The V end lost 3 bases, the J end lost 3 bases, and 8 bases lay between the germline ends. The CDR3 sequence is CSVDLTDTEAFF. The CDR3 bases are TGCAGCGTTGACTTAACCGACACTGAAGCTTTCTTT. The full variable domain, its missing parts supplied by reference TRBV29-1 and TRBJ1-1, is SAVISQKPSRDICQRGTSLTIQCQVDSQVTMMFWYRQQPGQSLTLIATANQGSEATYESGFVIDKFPISRPNLTFSTLTVSNMSPEDSSIYLCSVDLTDTEAFFGQGTRLTVV.

This chain's CDR3 is CASSQDRPAIPAEQYF. CDR3 DNA: TGCGCCAGCAGCCAAGATCGCCCAGCTATACCAGCCGAGCAGTACTTC. This chain uses TRBV4-1 with TRBJ2-7; D not resolved. The V and J ends lost 0 bases and 6 bases respectively, with 18 bases between them. The CDR3 has 16 residues. Germline CDR1 and CDR2: MGHRA and YSYEKL.

V and J are TRBV12-3 or TRBV12-4 and TRBJ2-7; 7 bases match TRBD2. The CDR3 consists of 14 residues. V was clipped by 6 bases and J by 1 base; unmatched bases: 6. DNA for the CDR3: TGTGCCAGCAGCCTAGCGGTTCGGTCCTACGAGCAGTACTTC. Translation gives CASSLAVRSYEQYF.

The chain carries TRBV20-1 and TRBJ1-2; TRBD1 is a possible D gene (5 bases). CDR1 is DFQATT, CDR2 SNEGSKA, per germline (reference sequence). This CDR3 spans 12 amino acids. V lost 4 bases and J lost 2, with 8 bases in between. CDR3 nucleotides: TGCAGTGCTACAGGGTCGAACTATGGCTACACCTTC. It yields the protein CSATGSNYGYTF.

The chain joins TRBV5-1 to TRBJ2-1; D gene uncertain. This CDR3 has 17 residues. Trimming shortened V by 0 bases and J by 7 bases, and 20 bases separated the two germline ends. Germline CDR1 reads SGHRS; CDR2 reads YFSETQ. The CDR3 DNA follows: TGCGCCAGCAGCTTGGCGTCGGCCAGAACGGTCGTAAATGAGCAGTTCTTC. It encodes CASSLASARTVVNEQFF.

DNA for the CDR3: TGTGCCAGCAGTTACTCGACAGGGAGCGAGCAGTACGTC. It yields the protein CASSYSTGSEQYV. This chain connects TRBV6-5 to TRBJ2-7; the match to TRBD1 covers 7 bases. This CDR3 comprises 13 residues. Per germline, CDR1 MNHEY and CDR2 SVGAGI. The junction had 2 bases not matched to a gene; V was cut back by 0 bases and J by 6 bases.

V usage is TRBV18 and J usage is TRBJ2-1; D uncertain. This CDR3 contains 15 residues. The germline V gene encodes CDR1 KGHSH and CDR2 LQKENI. The ends were cut back, 6 bases at V and 1 base at J, with 13 bases in the middle. The CDR3 nucleotides read TGTGCCAGCTCTCTCCCTTCGGGTTCCTACAATGAGCAGTTCTTC. Translating it yields CASSLPSGSYNEQFF.

The chain links TRBV6-5 to TRBJ1-2; D call uncertain. The CDR3 contains 14 residues. V was pared by 2 bases and J by 8 bases, with 15 bases between. CDR1 and CDR2 (germline): MNHEY, SVGAGI. CDR3 in amino acids: CASSYGPVNGGYTF. The CDR3 nucleotides read TGTGCCAGCAGTTACGGGCCGGTAAACGGGGGCTACACCTTC.

V is TRBV3-1 and J is TRBJ2-3; TRBD2 is a possible D gene (6 bases). The CDR3 loop spans 16 amino acids. The germline gives CDR1 LGHDT, CDR2 YNNKEL (reference sequence). The germline V and J ends were trimmed by 0 bases and 2 bases, with 12 bases remaining between them. CDR3 coding DNA: TGTGCCAGCAGCCAAGATTCGTTAGCGGCCACAGATACGCAGTATTTT. It translates to CASSQDSLAATDTQYF.

V usage is TRBV28 and J usage is TRBJ1-2; D possibly corresponds to TRBD1 (6 bases). From germline, CDR1 is MDHEN and CDR2 SYDVKM. The CDR3 sequence is 12 residues long. V lost 7 bases to trimming and J lost 2 bases, with 8 bases between them. In DNA form, the CDR3 reads TGTGCCAGCATAGGACAGAACTATGGCTACACCTTC. It codes for CASIGQNYGYTF.

This chain joins TRBV9 and TRBJ1-2; weak D call: TRBD1 (5 bases). The CDR3 is 15 residues long. V lost 0 bases, J lost 5 bases, and 14 bases lay in between. Germline V gives CDR1 SGDLS, CDR2 YYNGEE. The CDR3, as DNA: TGTGCCAGCAGCGTAGTGGTCGGGGCAGATTATGGCTACACCTTC. As protein: CASSVVVGADYGYTF.

The CDR3 is CASSYSRQGGQPQHF. The CDR3 nucleotides are TGCGCCAGCAGTTACTCCCGACAGGGAGGACAGCCCCAGCATTTT. The chain has TRBV23-1 and TRBJ1-5; TRBD1 matches at 7 bases. Being an ORF, TRBV23-1 has a function that is uncertain. This CDR3 region has 15 residues. The V gene end was trimmed by 5 bases and the J gene end by 7 bases; junction bases not matched to a gene: 11.

The chain is built from TRBV3-1 and TRBJ2-7, with 12 bases lining up with TRBD2. Germline-derived CDR1 and CDR2 are LGHDT and YNNKEL (reference sequence). The CDR3 runs to 16 residues. V shed 1 base and J 2 bases; nucleotides not matched to a gene: 3. The CDR3 region is CASSQVLAGGPYEQYF. The CDR3 nucleotides read TGTGCCAGCAGCCAAGTGCTAGCGGGGGGGCCCTACGAGCAGTACTTC.

The rearrangement links TRBV12-3 or TRBV12-4 to TRBJ1-2, with 9 bases fitting TRBD1. V gave up 3 bases and J gave up 4 bases; unmatched junction bases: 6. The CDR3 is 15 residues long. The CDR3 sequence is CASSFGDRDGYGYTF. The CDR3 region has the DNA TGTGCCAGCAGTTTCGGGGACAGGGATGGCTATGGCTACACCTTC.

The CDR3 protein is CASRLTSGGDNEQFF. CDR3 bases: TGTGCCAGCAGGCTAACTAGCGGGGGTGACAATGAGCAGTTCTTC. V and J are TRBV7-9 and TRBJ2-1; 11 bases agree with TRBD2. CDR1 SEHNR and CDR2 FQNEAQ come from the germline V gene (reference sequence). J was trimmed by 5 bases and V by 6 bases; bases with no gene match: 6. The CDR3 runs 15 residues.

J is TRBJ1-2 and V is TRBV19; TRBD1 agrees at 7 bases. Germline lookup yields CDR1 LNHDA and CDR2 SQIVND (reference sequence). The CDR3 runs to 14 residues. V gave up 7 bases and J gave up 9 bases; unmatched junction bases: 14. The CDR3 DNA sequence: TGTGCCAGTACCCCGGGGCCAGGGGGAGCGCGCTACACCTTC. Its translation is CASTPGPGGARYTF.

This rearrangement joins TRBV30 to TRBJ1-1; 9 positions match TRBD1. Per the germline V gene, CDR1 is GTSNPN and CDR2 is SVGIG (reference sequence). The CDR3 runs 17 residues. V dropped 5 bases and J dropped 1; count of bases not matched to a gene: 14. The CDR3 protein is CAWLPRTGEKKNTEAFF. CDR3 in DNA: TGTGCCTGGCTTCCGCGGACAGGGGAGAAAAAGAACACTGAAGCTTTCTTT.